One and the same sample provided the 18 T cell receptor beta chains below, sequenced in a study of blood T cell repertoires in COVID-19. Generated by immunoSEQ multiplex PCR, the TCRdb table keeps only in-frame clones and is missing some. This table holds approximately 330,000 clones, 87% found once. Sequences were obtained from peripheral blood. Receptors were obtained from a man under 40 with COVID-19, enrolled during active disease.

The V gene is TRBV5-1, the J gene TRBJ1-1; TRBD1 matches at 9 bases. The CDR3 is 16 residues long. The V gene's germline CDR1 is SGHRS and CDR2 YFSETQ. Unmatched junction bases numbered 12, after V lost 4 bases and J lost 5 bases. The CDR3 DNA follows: TGCGCCAGCAGCCTATACCGACAGGGGGGGGGTACTGAAGCTTTCTTT. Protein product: CASSLYRQGGGTEAFF.

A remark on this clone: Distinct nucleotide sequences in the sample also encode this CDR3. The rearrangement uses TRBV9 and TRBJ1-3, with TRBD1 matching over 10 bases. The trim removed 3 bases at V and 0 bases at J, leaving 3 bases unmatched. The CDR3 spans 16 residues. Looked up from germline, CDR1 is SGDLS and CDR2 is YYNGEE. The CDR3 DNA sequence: TGTGCCAGCAGCGCGGGACAGGGGAGCTCTGGAAACACCATATATTTT. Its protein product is CASSAGQGSSGNTIYF. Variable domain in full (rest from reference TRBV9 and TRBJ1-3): DSGVTQTPKHLITATGQRVTLRCSPRSGDLSVYWYQQSLDQGLQFLIQYYNGEERAKGNILERFSAQQFPDLHSELNLSSLELGDSALYFCASSAGQGSSGNTIYFGEGSWLTVV.

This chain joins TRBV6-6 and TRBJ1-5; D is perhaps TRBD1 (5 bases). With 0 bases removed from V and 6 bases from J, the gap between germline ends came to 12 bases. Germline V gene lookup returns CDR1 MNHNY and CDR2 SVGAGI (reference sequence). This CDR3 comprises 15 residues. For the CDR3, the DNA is TGTGCCAGCAGTTACTCGGCAGGGAAAGGTCAGCCCCAGCATTTT. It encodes CASSYSAGKGQPQHF.

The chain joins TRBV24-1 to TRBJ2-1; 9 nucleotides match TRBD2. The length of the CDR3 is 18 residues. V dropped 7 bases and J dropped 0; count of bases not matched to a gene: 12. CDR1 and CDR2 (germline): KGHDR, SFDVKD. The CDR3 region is CATRGPGTSTSSYNEQFF. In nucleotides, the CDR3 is TGTGCCACCAGGGGTCCCGGGACTAGCACAAGCTCCTACAATGAGCAGTTCTTC.

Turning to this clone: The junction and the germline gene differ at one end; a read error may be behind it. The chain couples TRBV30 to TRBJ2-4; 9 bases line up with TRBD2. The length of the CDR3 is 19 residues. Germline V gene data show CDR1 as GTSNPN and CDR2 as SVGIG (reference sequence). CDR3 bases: TGTGCCTGGACACCGGTAATCGAGGGCGGGAGGGCCGCCAGAAACATTCAGTACTTC. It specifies CAWTPVIEGGRAARNIQYF.

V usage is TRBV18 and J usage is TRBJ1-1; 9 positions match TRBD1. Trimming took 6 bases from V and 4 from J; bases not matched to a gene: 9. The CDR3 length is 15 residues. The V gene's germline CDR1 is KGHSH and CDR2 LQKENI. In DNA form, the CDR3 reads TGTGCCAGCTCGCCCCTACAGGGGGCAAGCACTGAAGCTTTCTTT. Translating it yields CASSPLQGASTEAFF.

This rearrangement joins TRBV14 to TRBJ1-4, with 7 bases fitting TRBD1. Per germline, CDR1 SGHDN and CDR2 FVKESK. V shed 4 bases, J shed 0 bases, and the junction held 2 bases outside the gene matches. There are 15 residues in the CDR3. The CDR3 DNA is TGTGCCAGCAGCCGAGGGACAGCAACTAATGAAAAACTGTTTTTT. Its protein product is CASSRGTATNEKLFF.

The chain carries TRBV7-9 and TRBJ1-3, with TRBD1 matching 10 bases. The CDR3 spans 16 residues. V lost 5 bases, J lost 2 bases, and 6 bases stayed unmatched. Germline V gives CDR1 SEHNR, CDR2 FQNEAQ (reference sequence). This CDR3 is CASSGRQGATGNTIYF. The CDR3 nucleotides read TGTGCCAGCAGCGGACGACAGGGGGCGACTGGAAACACCATATATTTT. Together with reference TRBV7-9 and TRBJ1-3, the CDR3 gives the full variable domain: DTGVSQNPRHKITKRGQNVTFRCDPISEHNRLYWYRQTLGQGPEFLTYFQNEAQLEKSRLLSDRFSAERPKGSFSTLEIQRTEQGDSAMYLCASSGRQGATGNTIYFGEGSWLTVV.

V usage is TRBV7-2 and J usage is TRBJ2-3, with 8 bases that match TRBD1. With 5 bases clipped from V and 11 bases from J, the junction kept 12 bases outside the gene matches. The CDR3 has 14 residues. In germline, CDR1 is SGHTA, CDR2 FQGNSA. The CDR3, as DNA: TGTGCCAGCAGCGAACAACCGACAGGGGTAGGGCAGTATTTT. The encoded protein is CASSEQPTGVGQYF.

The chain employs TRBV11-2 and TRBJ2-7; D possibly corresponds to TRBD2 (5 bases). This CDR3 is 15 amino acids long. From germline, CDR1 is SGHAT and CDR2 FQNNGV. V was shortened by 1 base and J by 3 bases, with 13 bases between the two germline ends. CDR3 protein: CASSLVGSGGYEQYF. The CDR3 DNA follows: TGTGCCAGCAGCTTAGTTGGCAGTGGAGGCTACGAGCAGTACTTC.

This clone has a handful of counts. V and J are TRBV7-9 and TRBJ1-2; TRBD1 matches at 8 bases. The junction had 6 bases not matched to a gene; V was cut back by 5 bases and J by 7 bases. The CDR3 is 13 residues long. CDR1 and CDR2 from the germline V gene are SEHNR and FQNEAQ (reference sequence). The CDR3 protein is CASSRGQGSGYTF. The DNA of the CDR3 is TGTGCCAGCAGCCGAGGACAGGGCAGTGGCTACACCTTC.

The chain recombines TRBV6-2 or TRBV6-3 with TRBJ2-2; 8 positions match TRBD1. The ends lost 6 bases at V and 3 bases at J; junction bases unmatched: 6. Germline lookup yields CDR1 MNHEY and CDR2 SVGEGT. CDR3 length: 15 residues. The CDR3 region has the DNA TGTGCCAGCAGCAAGGACAGGGTCCACACCGGGGAGCTGTTTTTT. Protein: CASSKDRVHTGELFF.

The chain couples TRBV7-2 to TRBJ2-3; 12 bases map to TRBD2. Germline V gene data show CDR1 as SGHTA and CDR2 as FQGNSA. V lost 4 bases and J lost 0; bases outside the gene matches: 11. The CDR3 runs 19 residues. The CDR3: CASSSQGLAGGPSTDTQYF. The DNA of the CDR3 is TGTGCCAGCAGCTCCCAGGGGCTAGCGGGGGGGCCGAGCACAGATACGCAGTATTTT. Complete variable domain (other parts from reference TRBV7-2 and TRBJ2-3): GAGVSQSPSNKVTEKGKDVELRCDPISGHTALYWYRQSLGQGLEFLIYFQGNSAPDKSGLPSDRFSAERTGGSVSTLTIQRTQQEDSAVYLCASSSQGLAGGPSTDTQYFGPGTRLTVL.

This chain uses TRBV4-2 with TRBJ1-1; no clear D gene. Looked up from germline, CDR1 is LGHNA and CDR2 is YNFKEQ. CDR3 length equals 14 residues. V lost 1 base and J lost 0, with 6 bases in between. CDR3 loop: CASSQVPVNTEAFF. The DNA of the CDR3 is TGTGCCAGCAGCCAAGTCCCGGTGAACACTGAAGCTTTCTTT.

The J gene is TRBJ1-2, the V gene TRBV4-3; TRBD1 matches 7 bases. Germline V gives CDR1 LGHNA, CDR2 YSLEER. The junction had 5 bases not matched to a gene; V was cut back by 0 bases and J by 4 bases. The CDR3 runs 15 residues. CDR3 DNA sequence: TGCGCCAGCAGCCAAGATTACGGGACAGTCTATGGCTACACCTTC. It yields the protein CASSQDYGTVYGYTF.

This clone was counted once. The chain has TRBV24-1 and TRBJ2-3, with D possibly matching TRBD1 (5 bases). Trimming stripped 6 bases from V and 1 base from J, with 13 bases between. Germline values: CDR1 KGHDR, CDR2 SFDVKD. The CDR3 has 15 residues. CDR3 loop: CATSQGIIGTDTQYF. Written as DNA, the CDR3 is TGTGCCACCAGTCAGGGTATAATCGGCACAGATACGCAGTATTTT.

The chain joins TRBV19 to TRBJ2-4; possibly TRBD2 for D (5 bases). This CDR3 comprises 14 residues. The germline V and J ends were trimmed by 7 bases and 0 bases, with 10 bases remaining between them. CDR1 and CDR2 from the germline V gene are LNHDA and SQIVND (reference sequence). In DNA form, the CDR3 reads TGTGCCAGTACCCCGGACTTAGCCAAAAACATTCAGTACTTC. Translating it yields CASTPDLAKNIQYF.

The DNA for the CDR3 is TGTGCCAGCAGTTTACTAGGACAGAGTCTCTACGAGCAGTACTTC. Protein: CASSLLGQSLYEQYF. This chain uses TRBV28 with TRBJ2-7; D perhaps matches TRBD1 (6 bases). The CDR3 runs to 15 residues. Germline V CDR1 and CDR2: MDHEN, SYDVKM. Trimming removed 2 bases at V and 3 bases at J, with 14 bases between.